Each of the 15 T cell receptor beta chains below was sequenced from the same sample in a study of blood T cells in healthy people across ages. A second PCR of roughly 7 to 11 cycles used a sample-barcoded 5' primer and a J-beta primer mix. MiXCR was run by TCRdb on the 5' RACE reads, yielding one entry per CDR3 protein. The data contain 1.5 million or so distinct CDR3 sequences, around 39% of them seen just once; the ten biggest clones take up roughly 7.9%. The sample was blood. The receptors originated from a woman aged 18-29 years in good health.

The V gene is TRBV12-3 or TRBV12-4, the J gene TRBJ2-1, with no clear D. Trimming cost V 3 bases and J 16 bases, with 25 bases left between them. The CDR3 is 15 residues long. CDR3 DNA: TGTGCCAGCAGTTTGGAAGTCTTCTACCAAGAGACCCATTTCTTC. It codes for CASSLEVFYQETHFF.

This clonotype occurred many times. The genes are TRBV5-1 and TRBJ2-3; no reliable D call. CDR3 length: 15 residues. Trimming stripped 1 base from V and 0 bases from J, with 9 bases between. The germline CDR1 and CDR2 sequences are SGHRS and YFSETQ. The CDR3 loop reads CASSLLQRSTDTQYF. Written as DNA, the CDR3 is TGCGCCAGCAGCTTGCTTCAGAGGAGCACAGATACGCAGTATTTT.

This clonotype was found many times. The rearrangement joins TRBV20-1 to TRBJ2-3; D is perhaps TRBD2 (7 bases). CDR1 is DFQATT, CDR2 SNEGSKA, per germline (reference sequence). V was clipped by 3 bases and J by 1 base, with 11 bases between them. The CDR3 consists of 14 residues. The CDR3 nucleotides are TGCAGTGCTAGGGTAGGGGGGGGCACAGATACGCAGTATTTT. Translating it yields CSARVGGGTDTQYF.

This clonotype was picked up many times. The V call is TRBV29-1, the J call TRBJ2-7; D not resolved. Trimming pared 6 bases from V and 3 bases from J, leaving 9 bases between. From germline, CDR1 is SQVTM and CDR2 ANQGSEA. The CDR3 runs 11 residues. In nucleotides, the CDR3 is TGCAGCGTCGGGTTCCTCTACGAGCAGTACTTC. It translates to CSVGFLYEQYF.

The chain is built from TRBV2 and TRBJ2-1, with 15 bases that match TRBD2. This CDR3 is built from 16 residues. Per the germline V gene, CDR1 is SNHLY and CDR2 is FYNNEI. Trimming removed 6 bases from V and 7 bases from J; junction bases left unmatched: 7. The CDR3 protein is CASRIRTSGRVNEQFF. The CDR3 DNA reads TGTGCCAGCAGGATCCGGACTAGCGGGAGGGTAAATGAGCAGTTCTTC.

Ten or more counts support this clonotype. The gene calls are TRBV5-5 and TRBJ2-1; D is perhaps TRBD2 (6 bases). In germline, CDR1 is SGHKS, CDR2 YYEKEE (reference sequence). V was clipped by 2 bases and J by 5 bases, with 14 bases between them. The CDR3 has 15 amino acids. The CDR3 here is CASSFLAGINNEQFF. In DNA form, the CDR3 reads TGTGCCAGCAGCTTTCTCGCGGGAATAAACAATGAGCAGTTCTTC. Variable domain in full (rest from reference TRBV5-5 and TRBJ2-1): DAGVTQSPTHLIKTRGQQVTLRCSPISGHKSVSWYQQVLGQGPQFIFQYYEKEERGRGNFPDRFSARQFPNYSSELNVNALLLGDSALYLCASSFLAGINNEQFFGPGTRLTVL.

This clonotype was recorded many times. V usage is TRBV29-1 and J usage is TRBJ2-7, with D perhaps being TRBD1 or TRBD2 (5 bases each). Germline loops: CDR1 SQVTM, CDR2 ANQGSEA. Trimming left V 0 bases short and J 6 bases short, with 9 bases between. This CDR3 contains 12 residues. CDR3 DNA sequence: TGCAGCGTTGAAGATGGGGGTACCGAGCAGTACTTC. This translates into CSVEDGGTEQYF.

The chain carries TRBV5-6 and TRBJ1-5; 8 positions agree with TRBD1. The CDR3 is 15 residues long. The germline CDR1 and CDR2 sequences are SGHDT and YYEEEE. The ends lost 4 bases at V and 5 bases at J; junction bases unmatched: 8. CDR3 sequence reads: CASSQEGTGYQPQHF. Here the CDR3 DNA reads TGTGCCAGCAGCCAGGAAGGGACAGGTTATCAGCCCCAGCATTTT.

The chain is built from TRBV5-6 and TRBJ1-4, with 7 positions matching TRBD1. The J segment lost 8 bases and the V segment lost 6 bases, leaving 13 bases of the junction unmatched. The germline gives CDR1 SGHDT, CDR2 YYEEEE. The CDR3 is made up of 15 amino acids. The CDR3 nucleotides read TGTGCCAGCACCGGGTTCGCGACAGGGAAGGAAAAACTGTTTTTT. It is translated as CASTGFATGKEKLFF.

The chain joins TRBV6-5 to TRBJ1-2; D is perhaps TRBD1 (5 bases). Deletions cut 5 bases from V and 8 bases from J, with 15 bases between. CDR3 length equals 13 residues. Germline loops: CDR1 MNHEY, CDR2 SVGAGI. CDR3 in amino acids: CASSPEGRGGYTF. In DNA, the CDR3 is TGTGCCAGCAGTCCCGAGGGGCGCGGGGGCTACACCTTC.

This clonotype was observed a handful of times. V usage is TRBV5-1 and J usage is TRBJ1-2; 9 bases are a match to TRBD1. Per germline, CDR1 SGHRS and CDR2 YFSETQ. The CDR3 has 14 amino acids. V lost 0 bases and J lost 7; bases outside the gene matches: 4. The CDR3 region is CASSLGTGDAGYTF. CDR3 nucleotides: TGCGCCAGCAGCTTGGGGACAGGGGATGCTGGCTACACCTTC.

The sample holds a few counts of this clonotype. V gene TRBV9 combines with J gene TRBJ1-2; D unresolved. The V gene lost 3 bases and the J gene lost 8 bases, with 11 bases spanning the gap. The CDR3 spans 12 residues. Germline V gene sequence: CDR1 SGDLS, CDR2 YYNGEE. The CDR3 region is CASSGALGGYTF. As DNA, the CDR3 is TGTGCCAGCAGCGGTGCTCTGGGGGGCTACACCTTC.

This clonotype appeared once. A much larger clone is a single base away; this may be a read error. The J gene is TRBJ2-5, the V gene TRBV29-1; D may be TRBD2 (5 bases). The J call may be mistaken, given a closer DNA end match to TRBJ2-1. Germline V gives CDR1 SQVTM, CDR2 ANQGSEA. This CDR3 has 12 residues. CDR3 amino acids: CSGAGLRETQFF. CDR3 coding DNA: TGCAGCGGCGCCGGACTCCGTGAGACCCAGTTCTTC.

CDR3 DNA sequence: TGTGCCAGCAGTTCCCTTCCGGGACAGGGTAAAGCTGAAGCTTTCTTT. It is translated as CASSSLPGQGKAEAFF. The chain combines TRBV27 with TRBJ1-1; 9 bases are shared with TRBD1. After removal of 4 bases from V and 6 bases from J, the junction contained 12 bases not matched to a gene. The CDR3 runs 16 residues. Looked up from germline, CDR1 is MNHEY and CDR2 is SMNVEV (reference sequence).

This clonotype was found a few times. This chain uses TRBV7-2 with TRBJ1-2; 7 bases line up with TRBD1. CDR3 size: 15 residues. Germline V CDR1 and CDR2: SGHTA, FQGNSA. Trimming cost V 5 bases and J 3 bases; bases outside gene matches: 9. The CDR3 protein is CASSRTTGEHYGYTF. CDR3 nucleotides: TGTGCCAGCAGCCGTACAACAGGGGAACACTATGGCTACACCTTC.